Listed here are 21 T cell receptor beta chains from one sample, sequenced in a study of shared clonotypes between healthy human individuals. Libraries were prepared by immunoSEQ multiplex PCR; TCRdb keeps only in-frame clonotypes and omits some of them. The sample lists around 690,000 clones; roughly 88% were seen once. Sequenced input: memory CD8+ T cells from PBMCs. Indicated subset: CD45RO+ cells pooled with CCR7-negative TemRA cells. These receptors came from a man between 18 and 29 years old in good health. Some clones in this sample may be carry-over from other donors' samples.

The chain employs TRBV10-3 and TRBJ1-5; maybe TRBD1 (6 bases). Germline CDR1 is ENHRY and CDR2 is SYGVKD. V shed 0 bases and J shed 11 bases, with 20 bases lying between them. The CDR3 runs 16 residues. The CDR3: CAISESRGQPVASQHF. CDR3 DNA: TGTGCCATCAGTGAGTCTCGTGGACAGCCCGTAGCGTCCCAGCATTTT.

The chain employs TRBV5-5 and TRBJ2-7; D remains ambiguous. Trimming cost V 5 bases and J 2 bases, with 17 bases left between them. Germline V lookup: CDR1 SGHKS, CDR2 YYEKEE (reference sequence). CDR3 length: 15 residues. The CDR3 loop is CASRQGFGETYEQYF. In nucleotides, the CDR3 is TGTGCCAGCAGGCAAGGGTTTGGAGAAACCTACGAGCAGTACTTC.

This chain connects TRBV30 to TRBJ1-2; a weak D match, TRBD1 (6 bases). Trimming removed 4 bases from V and 6 bases from J, with 24 bases in between. Per the germline V gene, CDR1 is GTSNPN and CDR2 is SVGIG (reference sequence). This CDR3 region has 16 residues. The CDR3 is CAWKAKQGRLVDGYTF. The CDR3 region has the DNA TGTGCCTGGAAGGCTAAACAGGGACGCCTTGTGGATGGCTACACCTTC. Combining the CDR3 with reference TRBV30 and TRBJ1-2 gives the whole variable domain SQTIHQWPATLVQPVGSPLSLECTVEGTSNPNLYWYRQAAGRGLQLLFYSVGIGQISSEVPQNLSASRPQDRQFILSSKKLLLSDSGFYLCAWKAKQGRLVDGYTFGSGTRLTVV.

This clone showed up just once. The genes are TRBV5-3 and TRBJ1-1; D gene unclear. TRBV5-3 is noted as an ORF with a role that remains uncertain. The germline V and J ends were trimmed by 4 bases and 5 bases, with 27 bases remaining between them. The CDR3 consists of 18 residues. CDR3 region: CARSRPRVRKVSDTEAFF. CDR3 sequence (DNA): TGTGCCAGAAGCCGCCCCAGAGTTAGGAAAGTGTCGGATACTGAAGCTTTCTTT.

The chain's CDR3 is CATSRDARTSRSYEQYF. For the CDR3, the DNA is TGTGCCACCAGCAGAGATGCCCGGACTAGCCGGTCCTACGAGCAGTACTTC. This chain links TRBV15 with TRBJ2-7; 8 positions agree with TRBD2. V shed 0 bases and J 1 base; nucleotides not matched to a gene: 8. There are 17 residues in the CDR3. Germline V gives CDR1 LNHNV, CDR2 YYDKDF (reference sequence).

The chain carries TRBV29-1 and TRBJ2-4, with TRBD2 matching 10 bases. CDR3 size: 17 residues. The V segment lost 7 bases and the J segment 3 bases; nucleotides outside the gene matches: 15. CDR1 and CDR2 (germline): SQVTM, ANQGSEA. The CDR3 sequence is CSAKPSGRAFGKNIQYF. The CDR3 DNA follows: TGCAGCGCTAAACCCAGCGGGAGGGCCTTTGGCAAAAACATTCAGTACTTC.

V is TRBV28 and J is TRBJ2-7; D could derive from TRBD1 or TRBD2 (6 bases each). V was trimmed by 3 bases and J by 3 bases, leaving 15 bases between them. The CDR3 extends over 15 amino acids. Germline V gives CDR1 MDHEN, CDR2 SYDVKM. This CDR3 is CASSLSTGRIYEQYF. The CDR3 nucleotides are TGTGCCAGCAGTTTGAGTACAGGGAGGATCTACGAGCAGTACTTC.

The chain couples TRBV13 to TRBJ2-6; a possible D gene is TRBD1 (5 bases). V lost 2 bases to trimming and J lost 0 bases, with 11 bases between them. This CDR3 comprises 17 residues. Per the germline V gene, CDR1 is PRHDT and CDR2 is FYEKMQ (reference sequence). The CDR3 protein is CASSLLQALSGANVLTF. CDR3 sequence (DNA): TGTGCCAGCAGCTTACTACAGGCTCTCTCTGGGGCCAACGTCCTGACTTTC. Complete variable domain (other parts from reference TRBV13 and TRBJ2-6): AAGVIQSPRHLIKEKRETATLKCYPIPRHDTVYWYQQGPGQDPQFLISFYEKMQSDKGSIPDRFSAQQFSDYHSELNMSSLELGDSALYFCASSLLQALSGANVLTFGAGSRLTVL.

This chain joins TRBV7-9 and TRBJ2-7; tentatively, D is TRBD2 (6 bases). CDR1 is SEHNR, CDR2 FQNEAQ, per germline (reference sequence). V dropped 5 bases and J dropped 8 bases, with 16 bases sitting between them. This CDR3 contains 13 residues. CDR3 sequence reads: CASSQGRELQQYF. The DNA of the CDR3 is TGTGCCAGCAGCCAGGGCCGGGAGCTACAGCAGTACTTC.

This chain connects TRBV2 to TRBJ2-1; possibly TRBD2 for D (6 bases). The V gene lost 6 bases and the J gene lost 5 bases, with 20 bases spanning the gap. The CDR3 length is 16 residues. Germline CDR1 is SNHLY and CDR2 is FYNNEI. This CDR3 is CASSPSERAYHNEQFF. The CDR3, as DNA: TGTGCCAGCAGCCCATCTGAGCGGGCCTACCACAATGAGCAGTTCTTC.

V and J are TRBV15 and TRBJ1-4, with 7 bases lining up with TRBD1. The V gene end was trimmed by 5 bases and the J gene end by 0 bases; junction bases not matched to a gene: 3. The CDR3 runs 15 residues. Germline V CDR1 and CDR2: LNHNV, YYDKDF (reference sequence). The CDR3, as DNA: TGTGCCACCAGCGGGGGGACAGCAACTAATGAAAAACTGTTTTTT. It specifies CATSGGTATNEKLFF.

The J gene is TRBJ1-1, the V gene TRBV6-5; 10 bases agree with TRBD1. Trimming cost V 2 bases and J 1 base; bases outside gene matches: 1. Germline lookup yields CDR1 MNHEY and CDR2 SVGAGI. This CDR3 region has 15 residues. This CDR3 reads CASSYGDRGNTEAFF. CDR3 DNA sequence: TGTGCCAGCAGTTACGGGGACAGGGGGAACACTGAAGCTTTCTTT.

J is TRBJ2-7 and V is TRBV28, with D possibly TRBD1 on 6 matching bases. Germline CDR1 reads MDHEN; CDR2 reads SYDVKM. The CDR3 runs 11 residues. The CDR3 here is CGSRGFYEQYF. As DNA, the CDR3 is TGTGGGAGCAGGGGATTCTACGAGCAGTACTTC.

This clone has just one count. This chain uses TRBV5-1 with TRBJ2-1; D remains unclear. Trimming shortened V by 5 bases and J by 8 bases, and 14 bases separated the two germline ends. Germline CDR1 SGHRS, CDR2 YFSETQ. The CDR3 consists of 13 residues. CDR3 nucleotide sequence: TGCGCCAGCAGGCCGGCCCTTCTAGATGAGCAGTTCTTC. Encoded protein: CASRPALLDEQFF.

In this sample, this clone turned up once. J is TRBJ2-7 and V is TRBV5-6, with D perhaps assigned TRBD1 or TRBD2 (5 bases each). V was shortened by 0 bases and J by 9 bases, with 13 bases between the two germline ends. This CDR3 is built from 13 residues. The germline CDR1 and CDR2 sequences are SGHDT and YYEEEE. CDR3 nucleotides: TGTGCCAGCAGCTTGGGGACTTCTGGGGGGCAGTACTTC. Its protein is CASSLGTSGGQYF. The whole variable domain, filled in from reference TRBV5-6 and TRBJ2-7, reads DAGVTQSPTHLIKTRGQQVTLRCSPKSGHDTVSWYQQALGQGPQFIFQYYEEEERQRGNFPDRFSGHQFPNYSSELNVNALLLGDSALYLCASSLGTSGGQYFGPGTRLTVT.

This clone was seen a handful of times. V and J are TRBV2 and TRBJ1-5; D may be TRBD1 (5 bases). Germline V gene data show CDR1 as SNHLY and CDR2 as FYNNEI. The CDR3 extends over 15 amino acids. V lost 3 bases, J lost 2 bases, and 11 bases lay in between. For the CDR3, the DNA is TGTGCCAGCAGTGACGACAGTTATGGCAATCAGCCCCAGCATTTT. This gives the protein CASSDDSYGNQPQHF.

The V and J genes are TRBV5-6 and TRBJ2-7; D possibly matches TRBD1 or TRBD2 (7 bases each). Germline V gene sequence: CDR1 SGHDT, CDR2 YYEEEE. The length of the CDR3 is 13 residues. V lost 4 bases to trimming and J lost 3 bases, with 11 bases between them. As DNA, the CDR3 is TGTGCCAGCAGCGGGGGGGACAGCTACGAGCAGTACTTC. Protein product: CASSGGDSYEQYF. Variable domain in full (rest from reference TRBV5-6 and TRBJ2-7): DAGVTQSPTHLIKTRGQQVTLRCSPKSGHDTVSWYQQALGQGPQFIFQYYEEEERQRGNFPDRFSGHQFPNYSSELNVNALLLGDSALYLCASSGGDSYEQYFGPGTRLTVT.

The table lists this clone with a count of one. This rearrangement joins TRBV27 to TRBJ2-7; D might be TRBD1 or TRBD2, each matching 5 bases. The CDR3 totals 18 residues. Trimming cost V 5 bases and J 0 bases, with 23 bases left between them. Germline V gene data show CDR1 as MNHEY and CDR2 as SMNVEV (reference sequence). Written as DNA, the CDR3 is TGTGCCAGCAGTACCCTCTCCTCCTTAGTTGGGGGCTCCTACGAGCAGTACTTC. It codes for CASSTLSSLVGGSYEQYF.

The rearrangement links TRBV28 to TRBJ2-2; possibly TRBD1 for D (6 bases). V was clipped by 0 bases and J by 0 bases, with 17 bases between them. This CDR3 region has 19 residues. CDR1 and CDR2 (germline): MDHEN, SYDVKM. The CDR3 DNA sequence: TGTGCCAGCAGTTTATGGGTGGACAGCGACTACCCGAACACCGGGGAGCTGTTTTTT. Translating gives CASSLWVDSDYPNTGELFF. The entire variable domain, with the rest obtained from reference TRBV28 and TRBJ2-2, is as follows: DVKVTQSSRYLVKRTGEKVFLECVQDMDHENMFWYRQDPGLGLRLIYFSYDVKMKEKGDIPEGYSVSREKKERFSLILESASTNQTSMYLCASSLWVDSDYPNTGELFFGEGSRLTVL.

V gene TRBV19 combines with J gene TRBJ2-7, with 9 bases aligning to TRBD1. The CDR3 is 13 residues long. Germline V gives CDR1 LNHDA, CDR2 SQIVND (reference sequence). The ends lost 5 bases at V and 5 bases at J; junction bases unmatched: 4. In DNA form, the CDR3 reads TGTGCCAGTAGTCCCGGGACAGGGAACGAGCAGTACTTC. This sequence encodes CASSPGTGNEQYF.

The chain is built from TRBV10-3 and TRBJ2-7, with a tentative D call TRBD1 (5 bases). Trimming took 0 bases from V and 2 from J, leaving 14 bases between them. The CDR3 loop spans 16 amino acids. Germline loops: CDR1 ENHRY, CDR2 SYGVKD. This CDR3 reads CAISESARALAYEQYF. CDR3 DNA: TGTGCCATCAGTGAGTCAGCCAGGGCATTAGCCTACGAGCAGTACTTC.